Listed here are 5 T cell receptor beta chains from one sample, sequenced in a study of low-dose radiotherapy and immunotherapy resistance in tumors. Regarding time point: before trial treatment. TRAV- and TRBV-specific primers were used for first-strand cDNA, which covered alpha and beta chains. The authors ran 20 PCR cycles to amplify TCRs with a constant-region primer and V-primer adapter. TCRdb reprocessed the reads via MiXCR and lists one record per CDR3 protein. The repertoire has 85,000 to 100,000 distinct CDR3 sequences, roughly 9% of them found once; the top ten carry 0.8% to 1.3%. Source: PBMCs, taken before treatment. These receptors were obtained from a male donor with prostate cancer.

This clonotype was picked up many times. The genes are TRBV29-1 and TRBJ2-7, with TRBD1 matching over 10 bases. CDR1 is SQVTM and CDR2 is ANQGSEA in the germline V gene. The length of the CDR3 is 13 residues. The J segment lost 6 bases and the V segment lost 3 bases, leaving 5 bases of the junction unmatched. The CDR3 DNA reads TGCAGCGTTGACGGGACAGGGGCCCGCGAGCAGTACTTC. Its translation: CSVDGTGAREQYF.

At least ten counts were recorded for this clonotype. The chain joins TRBV20-1 to TRBJ1-5; 10 bases are a match to TRBD1. The CDR3 consists of 14 residues. With 3 bases clipped from V and 6 bases from J, the junction kept 5 bases outside the gene matches. Germline lookup yields CDR1 DFQATT and CDR2 SNEGSKA (reference sequence). The CDR3 region is CSASRQGAGQPQHF. Here the CDR3 DNA reads TGCAGTGCTAGTAGACAGGGGGCGGGTCAGCCCCAGCATTTT.

This clonotype was counted many times. This chain connects TRBV5-6 to TRBJ2-3, with a weak D call TRBD1 (6 bases). CDR3 length: 14 amino acids. Germline V CDR1 and CDR2: SGHDT, YYEEEE. V lost 4 bases to trimming and J lost 2 bases, with 11 bases between them. As DNA, the CDR3 is TGTGCCAGCAGCCGACCAGGGGACACAGATACGCAGTATTTT. Amino acids: CASSRPGDTDTQYF.

This clonotype was seen ten or more times. The DNA of the CDR3 is TGTGCCAGCAGAAAAAGTACTAGCGGGAGCCACGAGCAGTACTTC. The encoded protein is CASRKSTSGSHEQYF. The V gene is TRBV7-2, the J gene TRBJ2-7, with TRBD2 matching 11 bases. The J segment lost 5 bases and the V segment lost 6 bases, leaving 9 bases of the junction unmatched. Per germline, CDR1 SGHTA and CDR2 FQGNSA. The CDR3 consists of 15 residues.

The chain has TRBV20-1 and TRBJ2-2; D possibly corresponds to TRBD1 (6 bases). CDR3 length: 17 residues. The ends were cut back, 0 bases at V and 4 bases at J, with 18 bases in the middle. Germline-derived CDR1 and CDR2 are DFQATT and SNEGSKA (reference sequence). The CDR3 loop reads CSARDRVRGSSTGELFF. The CDR3 DNA follows: TGCAGTGCTAGAGATAGGGTCAGGGGATCCAGCACCGGGGAGCTGTTTTTT.